This TCR beta chain is from a study of blood T cell repertoires in COVID-19. Study-level background: Whether acute or convalescent, the COVID-19 samples came from the United States, Italy and Spain.

This clone has more than one count but fewer than ten. CDR3 length equals 16 residues. In the original analysis: Reference gene primers were amplified, and this amplification served to estimate nucleated cell counts. Assay: immunoSEQ multiplex PCR; the TCRdb copy retains only in-frame clones and omits some. V and J calls plus clone size are reproduced from that table; the DNA served to infer D and trimming. The table shows 72,000 or so clones, with more than 70% occurring only once. The V call is TRBV1, the J call TRBJ2-3; the table's D gene call, TRBD2, was not cross checked with the DNA. TRBV1 constitutes a pseudogene. This TCR came from an elderly woman with active or convalescent COVID-19. The sequencing input was peripheral blood. The CDR3 DNA reads TGCACCAGCAGCCAAGATCGTCTGAGTCCCCCAGATACGCAGTATTTT. Residues: CTSSQDRLSPPDTQYF.